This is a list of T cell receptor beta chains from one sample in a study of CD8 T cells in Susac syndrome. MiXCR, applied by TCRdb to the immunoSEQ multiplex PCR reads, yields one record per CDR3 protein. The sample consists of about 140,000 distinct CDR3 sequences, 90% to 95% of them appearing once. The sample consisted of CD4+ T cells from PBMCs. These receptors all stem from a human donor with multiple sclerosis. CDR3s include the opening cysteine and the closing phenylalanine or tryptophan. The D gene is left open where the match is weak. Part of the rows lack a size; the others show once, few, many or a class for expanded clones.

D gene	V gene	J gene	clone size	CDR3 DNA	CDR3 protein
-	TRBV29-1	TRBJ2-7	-	TGCAGCGTTGCAGGGCGACTCCTAGACGAGCAGTACTTC	CSVAGRLLDEQYF
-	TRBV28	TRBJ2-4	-	TGTGCCAGCATAGGTGGAGATAGAAACATTCAGTACTTC	CASIGGDRNIQYF
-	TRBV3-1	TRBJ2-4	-	TGTGCCAGCAGCCACCTATCGGCTAGCGCGATCCACTTC	CASSHLSASAIHF
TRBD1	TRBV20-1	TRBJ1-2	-	TGCAGTGCTGGAGACAGGGGGCTTGGCTACACCTTC	CSAGDRGLGYTF
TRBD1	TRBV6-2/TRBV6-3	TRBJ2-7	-	TGTGCCAGCAGCCCCGACAGGGTCGAATCCTACGAGCAGTACTTC	CASSPDRVESYEQYF
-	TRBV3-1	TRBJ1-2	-	TGTGCCAGCAGCCAGGTCGATGGCTACACCTTC	CASSQVDGYTF
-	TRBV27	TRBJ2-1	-	TGTGCCAGCGCCCCGGACTGGACCGGGAACAATGAGCAGTTCTTC	CASAPDWTGNNEQFF
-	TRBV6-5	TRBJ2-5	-	TGTGCCAGCAGTTCCCGACGGCCTTTATTGGGAGAGACCCAGTACTTC	CASSSRRPLLGETQYF
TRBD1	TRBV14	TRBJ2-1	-	TGTGCCAGCAGGACAGGGGGTTATTACAATGAGCAGTTCTTC	CASRTGGYYNEQFF
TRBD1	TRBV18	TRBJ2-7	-	TGTGCCAGCTCACCGAGGGGGCCGGACGAGCAGTACTTC	CASSPRGPDEQYF
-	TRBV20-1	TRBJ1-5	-	TGCAGTGCTAGGGGCAGCTCGTACTCTCAGCCCCAGCATTTT	CSARGSSYSQPQHF
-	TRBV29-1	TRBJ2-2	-	TGCAGCGTTGGAGTATTCCCCACCGGGGAGCTGTTTTTT	CSVGVFPTGELFF
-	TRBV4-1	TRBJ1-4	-	TGCGCCAGCAGCCAAGACCCAGGGCTGAGCGAAAAACTGTTTTTT	CASSQDPGLSEKLFF
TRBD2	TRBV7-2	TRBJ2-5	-	TGTGCCAGCAGCTACGGACTAGCGGGGGTACAAGAGACCCAGTACTTC	CASSYGLAGVQETQYF
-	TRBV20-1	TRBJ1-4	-	TGCAGTGCTAGGCTGGACGTTGAAAAACTGTTTTTT	CSARLDVEKLFF
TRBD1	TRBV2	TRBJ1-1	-	TGTGCCAGCAGTAGGGCAGGGGGCTTTATGGACACTGAAGCTTTCTTT	CASSRAGGFMDTEAFF
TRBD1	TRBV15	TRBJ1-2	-	TGTGCCACCAGCAGACAAAAGGGACAGCGGATCTATGGCTACACCTTC	CATSRQKGQRIYGYTF
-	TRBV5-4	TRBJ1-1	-	TGTGCCAGCAGCCGCAGGGGGAACACTGAAGCTTTCTTT	CASSRRGNTEAFF
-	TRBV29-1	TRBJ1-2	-	TGCAGCGTGGGGTTTGGCAGTAACTATGGCTACACCTTC	CSVGFGSNYGYTF
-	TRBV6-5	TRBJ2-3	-	TGTGCCAGCAGTGACGCACTAGGGGATACGCAGTATTTT	CASSDALGDTQYF
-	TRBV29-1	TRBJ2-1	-	TGCAGCGCCATCCTTGGGCGGGCAAACAATGAGCAGTTCTTC	CSAILGRANNEQFF
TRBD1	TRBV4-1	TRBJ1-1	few	TGCGCCAGCAGCCATCGGACAGGGGGCCACAACACTGAAGCTTTCTTT	CASSHRTGGHNTEAFF
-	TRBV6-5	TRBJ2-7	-	TGTGCCAGCCGCATCGGACAGAGCTCCTACGAGCAGTACTTC	CASRIGQSSYEQYF
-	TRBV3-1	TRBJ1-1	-	TGTGCCAGCAGCCATAATCAGGGAAGCACTGAAGCTTTCTTT	CASSHNQGSTEAFF
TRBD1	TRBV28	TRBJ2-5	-	TGTGCCAGCAGTGGACAGGGGGCAGGCCAAGAGACCCAGTACTTC	CASSGQGAGQETQYF
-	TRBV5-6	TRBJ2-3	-	TGTGCCAGCAGCTTCGCAGGTGCAGATACGCAGTATTTT	CASSFAGADTQYF